Presented here are 2 T cell receptor beta chains from one specimen sequenced in a study of shared clonotypes between healthy human individuals. Clones were sequenced by immunoSEQ multiplex PCR, and TCRdb holds only the in-frame ones, with some missing. The sample contains around 1,000,000 clones, approximately 80% of which appear only once. Source material: memory CD4+ T cells from PBMCs. The subset here: CD45RA-negative fraction. These receptors came from a man between 18 and 29 years old in good health. Some clones in this sample may be carry-over from other donors' samples.

The chain is built from TRBV27 and TRBJ2-7; TRBD1 matches 8 bases. The J segment lost 4 bases and the V segment lost 6 bases, leaving 11 bases of the junction unmatched. The germline gives CDR1 MNHEY, CDR2 SMNVEV (reference sequence). This CDR3 has 15 amino acids. The CDR3 reads CASRKTSGGFYEQYF. The CDR3 DNA sequence: TGTGCCAGCAGGAAGACGTCAGGGGGCTTTTACGAGCAGTACTTC.

This chain links TRBV6-1 with TRBJ1-3; TRBD1 might be the D (5 bases). Trimming took 3 bases from V and 5 from J, leaving 11 bases between them. Per germline, CDR1 MNHNS and CDR2 SASEGT. The CDR3 consists of 14 residues. The CDR3 nucleotides read TGTGCCAGCAGTGAGTCCAGGGTCAGAAACACCATATATTTT. This sequence encodes CASSESRVRNTIYF.